This entry features one T cell receptor beta chain sequence. The antigen is unknown. Primers: 60 Vbeta forward and 13 Jbeta reverse. Original analysis: Later analysis identified roughly 82 million unique TCR beta chains, about 12 million shared. The data were produced by immunoSEQ multiplex PCR, yet TCRdb's version contains in-frame clones alone and is incomplete. V and J calls and clone size are copied from that table; D and trimming were computed from the DNA. The repertoire holds about 170,000 clones, around 72% seen once, with about 2.9% in the top ten. The sample comes from a study of cytomegalovirus exposure and HLA in healthy donors. Notes on the study in general: The later analysis indicated that the majority of CMV-associated TCR beta chains appeared HLA-restricted.

This CDR3 region has 15 residues. Germline assignment: CDR1 SGHTA and CDR2 FQGNSA. The junction had 5 bases not matched to a gene; V was cut back by 4 bases and J by 1 base. This chain joins TRBV7-2 and TRBJ2-5; 8 bases are shared with TRBD1. The specimen was PBMCs. This TCR came from a woman between 50 and 59 years old in good health and CMV-seropositive. CDR3 loop: CASSSRTGRQETQYF. DNA for the CDR3: TGTGCCAGCAGCTCCCGGACAGGGCGCCAAGAGACCCAGTACTTC.